This T cell receptor (beta chain) was recorded in a study of T cell repertoires in cytomegalovirus infection. TCRdb re-derived calls from the reads in MiXCR, one entry per CDR3 protein. The sample holds under 300,000 distinct CDR3 sequences, under 25% seen once. V lost 1 base, J lost 6 bases, and 18 bases lay in between. The CDR3 runs 17 residues. Germline lookup yields CDR1 SGHTA and CDR2 FQGNSA. Overall study results and limits: Pooled public TCR beta family frequency picked out CMV carriers with the relevant HLA.

This clonotype has ten or more counts. No antigen is known for it. The chain couples TRBV7-2 to TRBJ1-4; D remains ambiguous. The clonotype was recovered from a human donor in good health (CMV status not recorded). Some clones in this sample may be carry-over from other donors' samples. Sequences were derived from cultured PBMCs, sampled from culture after CMV antigen stimulation. The CDR3 protein is CASSLVGSNPKYEKLFF. For the CDR3, the DNA is TGTGCCAGCAGCTTAGTCGGATCGAACCCGAAATATGAAAAACTGTTTTTT.